This T cell receptor (beta chain) was sequenced for a study of beta chain features in type 1 diabetes. Points from the study as a whole: Shorter TCRB CDR3s, moderately but significantly so, marked every one of the four CD4+ subsets in Type 1 diabetes patients. Naive, central memory and Treg TCRB repertoires appeared more alike in patients than in healthy donors. Still unanswered here is whether HLA type influences TCRB rearrangement.

Germline CDR1 SGHTA, CDR2 FQGNSA. The CDR3 contains 14 residues. V dropped 5 bases and J dropped 1 base, with 9 bases sitting between them. This clone occurred a few times. Its antigen is unknown. cDNA synthesis used the whole RNA isolate, giving expressed TCRB sequences. Here immunoSEQ multiplex PCR was the method, and the copy in TCRdb shows in-frame clones only, minus some. The sample lists some 350,000 clones, 13% occurring once. About 100 mL of blood, on average, came from one heparinised draw per donor. Cells sorted by CD45RO/CCR7/CD25/CD127/CD95/CD27 comprised CD4+ naive, central memory, regulatory and stem cell-like memory cells.

The TCR comes from a woman under 30 with type 1 diabetes. The chain carries TRBV7-2 and TRBJ2-1; D ambiguous. The material sequenced was naive CD4+ T cells from blood. In nucleotides, the CDR3 is TGTGCCAGCAGCCCGGAGTATTCCTACAATGAGCAGTTCTTC. Amino acid sequence: CASSPEYSYNEQFF.